Given below is one T cell receptor (beta chain) in context. The sample belongs to a study of control samples from healthy donors and cancer patients. Method: immunoSEQ multiplex PCR; TCRdb's copy keeps in-frame clones and lacks some. The sample includes about 77,000 clones, around 94% seen only once; the top ten take about 5%. The germline gives CDR1 SGHTA, CDR2 FQGTGA. Deletions cut 4 bases from V and 8 bases from J, with 15 bases between. The CDR3 contains 14 residues. The sequence was obtained from a woman aged 60-75 years in good health. Sequencing was performed on blood. This sequence joins TRBV7-3 and TRBJ2-1, with a possible D match to TRBD2 (5 bases). The CDR3 nucleotides are TGTGCCAGCAGCTCCTTTTCCGGGATTGATGAGCAGTTCTTC. As protein: CASSSFSGIDEQFF.